This T cell receptor beta chain is from a study of tumor and adjacent non-tumor tissue in lung cancer. Study background: Aged 31 to 76 years, patients included approximately 11 men and a handful of women with stage I to III disease.

Broader study findings: TCR diversity was significantly greater in tumor than normal lung tissue. Normal lung showed higher cumulative top 100 clone frequency than tumor.

The library came from three nested PCR rounds adapted from ARM-PCR protocols. TCRdb re-called the multiplex PCR reads with MiXCR, one entry per CDR3 protein. The sample shows approximately 76,000 distinct CDR3 sequences, around 70% of them seen only once. This clonotype was counted between two and nine times. Antigen: not known. No cell sorting was done before RNA was extracted from the tissue. Between August and November 2014, newly diagnosed, chemotherapy-naive lung cancer patients underwent thoracic surgery in China. V lost 4 bases to trimming and J lost 0 bases, with 10 bases between them. Per the germline V gene, CDR1 is SGHRS and CDR2 is YFSETQ. The CDR3 spans 14 residues.

What was sequenced was lung tumor tissue. This chain links TRBV5-1 with TRBJ1-1; the D gene is possibly TRBD1 (6 bases). The sequence derives from a woman aged 70-85 years with non-small cell lung cancer. CDR3 nucleotides: TGCGCCAGCAGCAGTCGGACAGTGAACACTGAAGCTTTCTTT. Translation gives CASSSRTVNTEAFF.